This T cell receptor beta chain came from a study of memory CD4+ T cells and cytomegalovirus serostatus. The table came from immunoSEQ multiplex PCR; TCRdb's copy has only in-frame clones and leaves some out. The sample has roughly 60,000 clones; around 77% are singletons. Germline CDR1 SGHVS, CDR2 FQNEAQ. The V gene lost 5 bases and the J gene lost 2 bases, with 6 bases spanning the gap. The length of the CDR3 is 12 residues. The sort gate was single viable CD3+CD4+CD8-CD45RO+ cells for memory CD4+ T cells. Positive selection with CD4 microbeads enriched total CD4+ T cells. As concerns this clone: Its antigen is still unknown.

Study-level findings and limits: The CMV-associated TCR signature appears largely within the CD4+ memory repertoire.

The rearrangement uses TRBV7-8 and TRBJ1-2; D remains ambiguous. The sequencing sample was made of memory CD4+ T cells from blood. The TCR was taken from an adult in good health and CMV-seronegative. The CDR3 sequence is CASSNRNYGYTF. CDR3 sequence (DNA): TGTGCCAGCAGCAACCGGAACTATGGCTACACCTTC.